Reported below is one TCR beta chain. Its antigen remains unknown. The source of the sample is a study of blood T cells in healthy people across ages. Findings and caveats of the study: Across the age range, TCR beta diversity per million T cells fell in a roughly linear way. PBMCs left unsorted prevented a conclusive naive versus antigen-experienced comparison.

Germline CDR1 reads SGHVS; CDR2 reads FNYEAQ. The CDR3 extends over 15 amino acids. Trimming left V 4 bases short and J 2 bases short, with 15 bases between. Russia was home to the donors, healthy Caucasian individuals aged roughly 6 to 90. A second PCR, run for roughly 7 to 12 cycles, used a sample-barcoded 5' primer plus a J-beta primer mix. Each CDR3 protein gets one entry after TCRdb re-called the 5' RACE reads with MiXCR. The sample holds about 1.8 million distinct CDR3 sequences; less than 50% are singletons and the top ten take approximately 2.1%. This receptor was obtained from a woman in her 40s in good health. The specimen was blood. The chain links TRBV7-6 to TRBJ2-7; possible D gene TRBD2, 5 bases. The CDR3 region is CASSWGEGGTYEQYF. CDR3 nucleotide sequence: TGTGCCAGCAGCTGGGGAGAGGGTGGCACCTACGAGCAGTACTTC.